This TCR beta chain was identified in a study of blood T cell repertoires in COVID-19. The CDR3 has 16 amino acids. V gave up 4 bases and J gave up 3 bases; unmatched junction bases: 8. The germline V gene encodes CDR1 ENHRY and CDR2 SYGVKD. Measured with immunoSEQ multiplex PCR; TCRdb has only the in-frame clones, and not every one. This sample has under 250,000 clones, with 84% found just once. The table lists this clone with a count of one. Sequencing used PBMCs or T cells enriched from blood (not recorded which). V usage is TRBV10-3 and J usage is TRBJ2-3; TRBD2 matches at 9 bases. The TCR comes from a man between 60 and 70 years old who had recovered from COVID-19. Here the CDR3 reads CAISARGGGVTDTQYF. CDR3 nucleotides: TGTGCCATCAGTGCCCGAGGCGGGGGGGTGACAGATACGCAGTATTTT.